What follows are 28 T cell receptor beta chains derived from one specimen sequenced in a study of T cells in Graves' hyperthyroidism and ophthalmopathy. The investigators amplified TCR beta CDR3 regions from RNA transcripts. The primer set for the first-round RT-PCR of the TCR CDR3 was HTBI. TCRdb analysed the multiplex PCR reads with MiXCR anew, one entry per CDR3 protein. The table has some 620,000 distinct CDR3 sequences, around 15% seen once; the top ten hold over 3.5%. Sequences were obtained from blood. The origin of the receptors is a woman aged 30 to 39 with Graves' hyperthyroidism.

This clonotype was counted a few times. The V and J genes are TRBV6-1 and TRBJ1-2; the D is unclear. Germline V gene data show CDR1 as MNHNS and CDR2 as SASEGT. The CDR3 spans 13 residues. With 6 bases removed from V and 8 bases from J, the gap between germline ends came to 16 bases. CDR3: CASSPGGIRGYTF. DNA of the CDR3: TGTGCCAGCAGCCCCGGTGGGATCAGAGGCTACACCTTC.

This clonotype was counted ten times or more. The V and J genes are TRBV7-2 and TRBJ2-7; 9 positions match TRBD1. The CDR3 is made up of 13 amino acids. The V segment lost 5 bases and the J segment 6 bases; nucleotides outside the gene matches: 5. Per germline, CDR1 SGHTA and CDR2 FQGNSA. CDR3 in DNA: TGTGCCAGCAGCACCCGGACAGGGGTCGAGCAGTACTTC. Its translation is CASSTRTGVEQYF.

This clonotype was counted at least ten times. The chain recombines TRBV18 with TRBJ2-1; 9 positions match TRBD2. The germline V gene encodes CDR1 KGHSH and CDR2 LQKENI. There are 16 residues in the CDR3. Losses at the gene ends were 0 bases for V and 0 bases for J; bases not matched to a gene: 0. CDR3 nucleotide sequence: TGTGCCAGCTCACCACCTAGCGGGAGCTCCTACAATGAGCAGTTCTTC. As protein: CASSPPSGSSYNEQFF.

At least ten counts were recorded for this clonotype. The chain recombines TRBV18 with TRBJ2-1; the D gene is possibly TRBD1 (5 bases). Germline CDR1 KGHSH, CDR2 LQKENI. V lost 2 bases to trimming and J lost 8 bases, with 13 bases between them. CDR3 length equals 14 residues. The CDR3 region has the DNA TGTGCCAGCTCACCAAGGGGCGACATGGATGAGCAGTTCTTC. It translates to CASSPRGDMDEQFF.

This rearrangement joins TRBV12-3 or TRBV12-4 to TRBJ1-1; weak D call: TRBD1 (5 bases). This CDR3 contains 12 residues. V was cut by 7 bases and J by 5 bases, with 11 bases left in between. The chain's CDR3 is CASTWGGTEAFF. CDR3 nucleotides: TGTGCCAGCACGTGGGGGGGGACTGAAGCTTTCTTT.

There are many counts of this clonotype. The CDR3 sequence is CASRSDRRNYGYTF. CDR3 nucleotides: TGTGCCAGCAGATCGGACAGGCGTAACTATGGCTACACCTTC. The chain uses TRBV27 and TRBJ1-2, with TRBD1 matching over 7 bases. V lost 6 bases, J lost 1 base, and 5 bases stayed unmatched. The CDR3 is 14 amino acids. The V gene's germline CDR1 is MNHEY and CDR2 SMNVEV (reference sequence).

The chain joins TRBV28 to TRBJ1-5; 7 bases line up with TRBD1. Germline CDR1 is MDHEN and CDR2 is SYDVKM. V was pared by 3 bases and J by 2 bases, with 10 bases of the junction left unmatched. This CDR3 spans 17 amino acids. CDR3 DNA: TGTGCCAGCAGTTTCAGGGGGTTGCTGAGGGGCAATCAGCCCCAGCATTTT. This codes for CASSFRGLLRGNQPQHF.

As concerns this clonotype: A much larger clonotype is one base distant, so this may be a read error. The J gene is TRBJ1-1, the V gene TRBV7-9, with a possible D match to TRBD1 (6 bases). CDR1 is SEHNR, CDR2 FQNEAQ, per germline (reference sequence). V was trimmed by 5 bases and J by 9 bases, leaving 13 bases between them. The CDR3 consists of 12 residues. The CDR3 region has the DNA TGTGCCAGCAGCCGGACAGACTTAAAAGCTTTCTTT. Translated: CASSRTDLKAFF.

This chain connects TRBV15 to TRBJ2-2; the match to TRBD2 covers 12 bases. The CDR3 totals 15 residues. V shed 7 bases and J 6 bases; nucleotides not matched to a gene: 6. Germline CDR1 LNHNV, CDR2 YYDKDF (reference sequence). CDR3 nucleotides: TGTGCCACCAAGCCCGGACTAGCGGGATCCGGGGAGCTGTTTTTT. This encodes CATKPGLAGSGELFF.

This clonotype was seen a handful of times. Germline is not matched at one junction end, which may reflect a read error. The chain carries TRBV12-3 or TRBV12-4 and TRBJ2-3, with a possible D match to TRBD1 (6 bases). The CDR3 has 14 residues. The CDR3, as DNA: TGTGCCGGCAGTCCCGACAGGAGCACAGATACGCAGTATTTT. This sequence encodes CAGSPDRSTDTQYF.

The chain recombines TRBV4-1 with TRBJ2-5, with D unclear. Trimming shortened V by 4 bases and J by 0 bases, and 12 bases separated the two germline ends. The CDR3 consists of 15 residues. Germline V gene sequence: CDR1 MGHRA, CDR2 YSYEKL. DNA for the CDR3: TGCGCCAGCAGCCTAAGAGGCGCCTACCAAGAGACCCAGTACTTC. This sequence encodes CASSLRGAYQETQYF.

This clonotype was detected many times. The genes are TRBV7-2 and TRBJ1-6, with a weak D call TRBD1 (6 bases). V lost 6 bases to trimming and J lost 7 bases, with 13 bases between them. The CDR3 sequence is 14 residues long. Germline assignment: CDR1 SGHTA and CDR2 FQGNSA. Here the CDR3 reads CASSQGFSNSPLHF. CDR3 nucleotide sequence: TGTGCCAGCAGTCAGGGGTTCTCCAATTCACCCCTCCACTTT.

This chain joins TRBV4-3 and TRBJ2-3; D might be TRBD1 (5 bases). V lost 1 base and J lost 5, with 10 bases in between. CDR3 length: 14 residues. Germline lookup yields CDR1 LGHNA and CDR2 YSLEER. This CDR3 reads CASSQVSTGDTQYF. CDR3 bases: TGCGCCAGCAGCCAAGTCAGCACAGGAGATACGCAGTATTTT.

The chain employs TRBV5-1 and TRBJ2-5, with 9 positions matching TRBD2. The V and J ends lost 0 bases and 1 base, in that order; junction bases with no gene match: 4. There are 16 residues in the CDR3. Germline V gives CDR1 SGHRS, CDR2 YFSETQ. The CDR3 DNA is TGCGCCAGCAGCTTGGCTGGCGGGAGGGCCCAAGAGACCCAGTACTTC. It codes for CASSLAGGRAQETQYF.

The chain recombines TRBV9 with TRBJ2-3; 8 nucleotides agree with TRBD2. The CDR3 runs 17 residues. The trim removed 5 bases at V and 2 bases at J, leaving 13 bases unmatched. From germline, CDR1 is SGDLS and CDR2 YYNGEE. In DNA, the CDR3 is TGTGCCAGCAGTGCCACCGGGAGGGAGCCTTTCACAGATACGCAGTATTTT. Translation: CASSATGREPFTDTQYF.

Only a few counts were recorded for this clonotype. The V gene is TRBV4-1, the J gene TRBJ2-1; TRBD2 might be the D (7 bases). The CDR3 covers 18 residues. V was trimmed by 0 bases and J by 7 bases, leaving 22 bases between them. Per germline, CDR1 MGHRA and CDR2 YSYEKL. The CDR3 loop is CASSQEGRWGGPGNEQFF. The CDR3 nucleotides are TGCGCCAGCAGCCAAGAAGGTCGATGGGGGGGGCCGGGGAATGAGCAGTTCTTC.

Concerning this clonotype: One base away lies a much larger clone, so this may be a sequencing read error. This chain joins TRBV12-3 or TRBV12-4 and TRBJ2-1; 9 nucleotides align to TRBD2. This CDR3 comprises 15 residues. The CDR3: CADAEGSGSSGEQFF. The DNA of the CDR3 is TGTGCGGACGCGGAGGGTAGCGGGAGTTCGGGTGAGCAGTTCTTC.

This sequence joins TRBV6-2 or TRBV6-3 and TRBJ2-7, with a tentative D call TRBD1 (6 bases). This CDR3 is 17 amino acids long. V lost 1 base and J 4 bases, leaving 20 bases between the germline ends. Per the germline V gene, CDR1 is MNHEY and CDR2 is SVGEGT. CDR3 DNA: TGTGCCAGCAGTTACTTCCCGACAGGACTGTGGGGGTACGAGCAGTACTTC. Translated: CASSYFPTGLWGYEQYF.

This clonotype was picked up many times. The chain employs TRBV28 and TRBJ1-5; D remains unclear. CDR1 MDHEN and CDR2 SYDVKM come from the germline V gene. Trimming left V 2 bases short and J 6 bases short, with 14 bases between. There are 15 residues in the CDR3. The CDR3 DNA follows: TGTGCCAGCAGTTTAAGCGGTACGGACCCTCAGCCCCAGCATTTT. Its translation is CASSLSGTDPQPQHF.

This clonotype has ten or more counts. The rearrangement joins TRBV18 to TRBJ1-1; D uncertain. Germline assignment: CDR1 KGHSH and CDR2 LQKENI. There are 13 residues in the CDR3. Between the trimmed V and J ends, which lost 2 bases and 4 bases, there was a span of 8 bases. CDR3 region: CASSPGESTEAFF. The CDR3 DNA reads TGTGCCAGCTCACCAGGGGAGAGCACTGAAGCTTTCTTT. The complete variable domain, with remaining parts taken from reference TRBV18 and TRBJ1-1, reads NAGVMQNPRHLVRRRGQEARLRCSPMKGHSHVYWYRQLPEEGLKFMVYLQKENIIDESGMPKERFSAEFPKEGPSILRIQQVVRGDSAAYFCASSPGESTEAFFGQGTRLTVV.

The V and J genes are TRBV5-1 and TRBJ2-1; TRBD2 agrees at 7 bases. This CDR3 has 16 amino acids. V lost 4 bases and J lost 6; bases outside the gene matches: 13. Germline V CDR1 and CDR2: SGHRS, YFSETQ. CDR3 amino acids: CASSVPLAEGTNEQFF. CDR3 coding DNA: TGCGCCAGCAGCGTGCCCCTAGCGGAGGGTACCAATGAGCAGTTCTTC.

The chain is built from TRBV11-2 and TRBJ2-6; TRBD1 aligns across 7 bases. This CDR3 comprises 19 residues. The V gene's germline CDR1 is SGHAT and CDR2 FQNNGV. V gave up 5 bases and J gave up 0 bases; unmatched junction bases: 13. CDR3 region: CASSTRTGVYSSGANVLTF. CDR3 coding DNA: TGTGCCAGCAGCACTCGGACAGGAGTTTATTCCTCTGGGGCCAACGTCCTGACTTTC. Full variable domain (missing parts from reference TRBV11-2 and TRBJ2-6): EAGVAQSPRYKIIEKRQSVAFWCNPISGHATLYWYQQILGQGPKLLIQFQNNGVVDDSQLPKDRFSAERLKGVDSTLKIQPAKLEDSAVYLCASSTRTGVYSSGANVLTFGAGSRLTVL.

The J gene is TRBJ2-1, the V gene TRBV4-3, with unresolved D. There are 15 residues in the CDR3. With 0 bases removed from V and 4 bases from J, the gap between germline ends came to 10 bases. The germline V gene encodes CDR1 LGHNA and CDR2 YSLEER. The DNA of the CDR3 is TGCGCCAGCAGCCAAGAAGGTTCCCCTTACAATGAGCAGTTCTTC. It codes for CASSQEGSPYNEQFF.

This clonotype was counted ten times or more. The chain combines TRBV2 with TRBJ1-1, with D possibly TRBD1 on 5 matching bases. CDR3 length: 13 residues. Per the germline V gene, CDR1 is SNHLY and CDR2 is FYNNEI. V was cut by 3 bases and J by 4 bases, with 9 bases left in between. CDR3 sequence reads: CASSDGRGTEAFF. CDR3 DNA sequence: TGTGCCAGCAGTGATGGAAGGGGCACTGAAGCTTTCTTT. Drawing the rest from reference TRBV2 and TRBJ1-1, the complete variable domain is EPEVTQTPSHQVTQMGQEVILRCVPISNHLYFYWYRQILGQKVEFLVSFYNNEISEKSEIFDDQFSVERPDGSNFTLKIRSTKLEDSAMYFCASSDGRGTEAFFGQGTRLTVV.

This clonotype was recorded at least ten times. The V gene is TRBV28, the J gene TRBJ2-7; D possibly uses TRBD1 or TRBD2 (5 bases each). The germline gives CDR1 MDHEN, CDR2 SYDVKM. The CDR3 sequence is 13 residues long. Deletions cut 7 bases from V and 2 bases from J, with 12 bases between. CDR3 DNA sequence: TGTGCCAGCACCTTTGGGGGAACCTACGAGCAGTACTTC. Encoded protein: CASTFGGTYEQYF.

This clonotype has a count of ten or more. This chain connects TRBV5-6 to TRBJ1-5; D is possibly TRBD1 (6 bases). Per the germline V gene, CDR1 is SGHDT and CDR2 is YYEEEE. V was cut by 0 bases and J by 1 base, with 8 bases left in between. The CDR3 extends over 15 amino acids. The CDR3 nucleotides read TGTGCCAGCAGCTTGGGAGGGGGAAGCAATCAGCCCCAGCATTTT. Its protein is CASSLGGGSNQPQHF. Full variable domain (missing parts from reference TRBV5-6 and TRBJ1-5): DAGVTQSPTHLIKTRGQQVTLRCSPKSGHDTVSWYQQALGQGPQFIFQYYEEEERQRGNFPDRFSGHQFPNYSSELNVNALLLGDSALYLCASSLGGGSNQPQHFGDGTRLSIL.

There are a few counts of this clonotype. The rearrangement links TRBV7-6 to TRBJ2-1, with D tentatively TRBD1 (6 bases). The V gene lost 1 base and the J gene lost 7 bases, with 20 bases spanning the gap. The CDR3 spans 17 residues. Germline V CDR1 and CDR2: SGHVS, FNYEAQ. This chain's CDR3 is CASSLVKQGRGRNEQFF. In nucleotides, the CDR3 is TGTGCCAGCAGCTTAGTTAAACAGGGCAGGGGTAGGAATGAGCAGTTCTTC.

This clonotype was seen a handful of times. This rearrangement joins TRBV12-3 or TRBV12-4 to TRBJ1-4; a weak D match, TRBD1 (5 bases). The V end was cut by 5 bases, the J end by 7 bases, with 14 bases between. This CDR3 contains 14 residues. CDR3 DNA sequence: TGTGCCAGCAGTCGGACATATCAGCGTGAAAAACTGTTTTTT. Translated, it gives CASSRTYQREKLFF.